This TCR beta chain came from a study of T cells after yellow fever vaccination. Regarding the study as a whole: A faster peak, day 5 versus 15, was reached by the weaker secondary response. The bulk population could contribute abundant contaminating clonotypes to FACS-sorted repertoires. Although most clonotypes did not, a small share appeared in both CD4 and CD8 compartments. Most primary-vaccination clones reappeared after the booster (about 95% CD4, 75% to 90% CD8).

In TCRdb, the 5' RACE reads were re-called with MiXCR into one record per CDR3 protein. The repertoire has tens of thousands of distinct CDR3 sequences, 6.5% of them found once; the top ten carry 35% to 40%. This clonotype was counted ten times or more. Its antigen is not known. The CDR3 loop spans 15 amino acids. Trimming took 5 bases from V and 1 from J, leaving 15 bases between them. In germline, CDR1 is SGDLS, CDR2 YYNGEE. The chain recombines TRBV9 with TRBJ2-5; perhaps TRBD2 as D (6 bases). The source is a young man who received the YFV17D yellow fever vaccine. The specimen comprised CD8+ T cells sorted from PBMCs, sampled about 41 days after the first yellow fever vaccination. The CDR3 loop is CASSAPGVPQETQYF. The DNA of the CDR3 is TGTGCCAGCAGTGCCCCGGGGGTACCCCAAGAGACCCAGTACTTC.